This record looks at one TCR beta chain sequence and its context. Its antigen is still unknown. The source of the sample is a study of OX40 agonist ivuxolimab in advanced cancers. Study background: An agonistic human IgG2 monoclonal antibody against OX40 (CD134) was given.

V was cut by 5 bases and J by 8 bases, with 21 bases left in between. The germline gives CDR1 SGHTA, CDR2 FQGNSA. CDR3 length: 16 residues. The study's findings and limits: Expanded clones were, on average, more numerous in CD8+ T cells than in CD4+. The CD4+ and CD8+ T cells in the blood had expanded clonally by week 6 at 0.1 to 3.0 mg/kg.

TCRdb's table, derived via immunoSEQ multiplex PCR, lists solely in-frame clones and lacks some. In the table there are around 80,000 clones, 65% to 90% of which are singletons. This receptor was obtained from an adult with an advanced solid tumor such as melanoma, head and neck, liver or kidney cancer. The specimen comprised CD4+ or CD8+ T cells sorted from blood, sampled in a trial of the OX40 agonist ivuxolimab. The rearrangement joins TRBV7-2 to TRBJ1-4, with a possible D match to TRBD1 (5 bases). For the CDR3, the DNA is TGTGCCAGCAGCCCCACTTTGGGGGGAAGAGGGGAAAAACTGTTTTTT. Amino acid sequence: CASSPTLGGRGEKLFF.